Listed below are T cell receptor beta chains from one sample, sequenced in a study of identical twins. MiXCR, run by TCRdb on the 5' RACE reads, gives a single entry per CDR3 protein. The sample contains some 230,000 distinct CDR3 sequences, over 5% of which appear only once. This sample was shared with a second study, whose subject was T cells expressing NK-cell markers.

Sequenced input: CD8+ T cells sorted from blood. The receptors were gathered from a woman aged 18-29 years in good health. CDR3s include the opening cysteine and the closing phenylalanine or tryptophan. D genes are given only for firm matches. Rows give clone size only sometimes, using once, few, many, or a class for an expanded clone.

d_call j_call v_call clone_size cdr3_aa cdr3_nt
. TRBJ2-2 TRBV19 . CASTPGGRGRAGELFF TGTGCCAGTACCCCCGGGGGTCGGGGTAGAGCCGGGGAGCTGTTTTTT
. TRBJ2-6 TRBV20-1 . CSAPALVLSGANVLTF TGCAGTGCTCCGGCGCTAGTACTCTCTGGGGCCAACGTCCTGACTTTC
. TRBJ2-1 TRBV5-1 few CASMNSYNEQFF TGCGCCAGCATGAACTCCTACAATGAGCAGTTCTTC
TRBD2 TRBJ2-5 TRBV2 few CASSEVNTSGQETQYF TGTGCCAGCAGTGAGGTCAATACTAGCGGACAAGAGACCCAGTACTTC
. TRBJ1-2 TRBV4-2 . CASSQEGGQGYGYTF TGTGCCAGCAGCCAAGAAGGAGGCCAGGGTTATGGCTACACCTTC
. TRBJ2-2 TRBV7-7 few CASSFGQRNTGELFF TGTGCCAGCAGCTTCGGGCAGAGGAACACCGGGGAGCTGTTTTTT
TRBD2 TRBJ2-3 TRBV5-1 . CASSLGAGVSTDTQYF TGCGCCAGCAGCTTGGGGGCGGGAGTATCCACAGATACGCAGTATTTT
. TRBJ2-1 TRBV4-3 . CASSQDGESYNEQFF TGCGCCAGCAGCCAAGACGGGGAATCCTACAATGAGCAGTTCTTC
. TRBJ1-3 TRBV10-3 many CATGVGVSGNTIYF TGTGCCACCGGGGTCGGGGTCTCTGGAAACACCATATATTTT
. TRBJ2-6 TRBV20-1 few CSATLWPWANVLTF TGCAGTGCTACCCTTTGGCCCTGGGCCAACGTCCTGACTTTC
. TRBJ2-1 TRBV4-3 . CASSQTFTGLGDNEQFF TGCGCCAGCAGCCAAACATTTACAGGGTTAGGGGACAATGAGCAGTTCTTC
TRBD1 TRBJ2-4 TRBV6-2/TRBV6-3 few CASSRDRLAKNIQYF TGTGCCAGCAGTCGGGACAGACTAGCCAAAAACATTCAGTACTTC
. TRBJ2-2 TRBV6-4 . CASSEVGGTGELFF TGTGCCAGCAGTGAAGTGGGGGGAACCGGGGAGCTGTTTTTT
TRBD2 TRBJ2-1 TRBV6-1 . CASSVGAGAREQFF TGTGCCAGCAGCGTAGGAGCGGGGGCAAGGGAGCAGTTCTTC
. TRBJ2-3 TRBV20-1 . CSARVFADTDTQYF TGCAGTGCTAGAGTGTTTGCGGACACAGATACGCAGTATTTT
. TRBJ2-7 TRBV5-5 . CASSLRDRGRDEQYF TGTGCCAGCAGCCTCCGGGACAGAGGGAGGGACGAGCAGTACTTC
. TRBJ1-1 TRBV27 . CASSLWGAEAFF TGTGCCAGCAGTTTATGGGGCGCTGAAGCTTTCTTT
. TRBJ1-5 TRBV7-8 few CASSLEGGINQPQHF TGTGCCAGCAGCTTAGAGGGAGGTATCAATCAGCCCCAGCATTTT
TRBD2 TRBJ2-3 TRBV28 few CASSLATSGTDTQYF TGTGCCAGCAGTTTAGCGACTAGCGGCACAGATACGCAGTATTTT
. TRBJ2-7 TRBV3-1 many CASSLRRFNYEQYF TGTGCCAGCAGCCTTAGACGATTTAATTACGAGCAGTACTTC
. TRBJ1-1 TRBV11-2 many CASSFGQLNTEAFF TGTGCCAGCAGCTTCGGGCAGCTGAACACTGAAGCTTTCTTT
. TRBJ2-3 TRBV4-1 few CASSQDKRGPDTQYF TGCGCCAGCAGCCAGGACAAAAGGGGCCCAGATACGCAGTATTTT
. TRBJ1-1 TRBV3-1 few CASSPGPENTEAFF TGTGCCAGCAGCCCTGGCCCCGAGAACACTGAAGCTTTCTTT
. TRBJ1-2 TRBV7-8 few CASGDRTVYQSYTF TGTGCCAGTGGTGACCGGACAGTTTACCAGAGCTACACCTTC
TRBD2 TRBJ2-2 TRBV10-3 few CAAGKAGGPDGGELFF TGTGCCGCTGGGAAAGCGGGGGGCCCGGACGGCGGGGAGCTGTTTTTT
. TRBJ2-1 TRBV7-9 few CASSLEEVEQFF TGTGCCAGCAGCTTAGAGGAGGTTGAGCAGTTCTTC
TRBD1 TRBJ1-5 TRBV3-1 few CASSPKGRDRGSQPQHF TGTGCCAGCAGCCCCAAAGGGAGGGACAGGGGTAGTCAGCCCCAGCATTTT
. TRBJ1-1 TRBV6-2/TRBV6-3 few CASSYRSKAEAFF TGTGCCAGCAGTTATCGGAGCAAGGCTGAAGCTTTCTTT
. TRBJ2-7 TRBV7-2 many CASSLSTGEQYF TGTGCCAGCAGCTTATCTACGGGAGAGCAGTACTTC
TRBD1 TRBJ1-1 TRBV7-9 many CASSLDQGGNTEAFF TGTGCCAGCAGCTTAGATCAGGGGGGGAACACTGAAGCTTTCTTT
TRBD2 TRBJ2-1 TRBV7-2 many CASSLGTSGPTNEQFF TGTGCCAGCAGCTTAGGGACTAGCGGGCCTACGAATGAGCAGTTCTTC
. TRBJ2-1 TRBV5-4 few CASSFGVSEFF TGTGCCAGCAGCTTTGGGGTTTCGGAGTTCTTC
TRBD2 TRBJ2-1 TRBV25-1 . CASSVLAGGLNEQFF TGTGCCAGCAGTGTCCTAGCGGGAGGGCTTAATGAGCAGTTCTTC
. TRBJ2-6 TRBV15 many CATSRDVGSGANVLTF TGTGCCACCAGCAGAGATGTAGGCTCTGGGGCCAACGTCCTGACTTTC
. TRBJ2-1 TRBV12-3/TRBV12-4 many CASSFNSQLQFF TGTGCCAGCAGTTTTAATAGCCAACTGCAGTTCTTC
. TRBJ2-4 TRBV19 . CASSNNRDKQYF TGTGCCAGTAGTAACAACCGGGACAAACAGTACTTC
TRBD2 TRBJ2-1 TRBV9 . CASSVLAGGHYNEQFF TGTGCCAGCAGCGTCTTAGCGGGGGGGCACTACAATGAGCAGTTCTTC
TRBD2 TRBJ2-2 TRBV2 . CASGYSGRANTGELFF TGTGCCAGCGGCTACAGCGGGAGGGCGAACACCGGGGAGCTGTTTTTT
. TRBJ2-5 TRBV5-8 few CASSLLTATGEETQYF TGTGCCAGCAGCTTGTTGACAGCCACAGGCGAAGAGACCCAGTACTTC
. TRBJ2-3 TRBV7-9 few CASSLLAVTDTQYF TGTGCCAGCAGCTTATTGGCAGTCACAGATACGCAGTATTTT
. TRBJ2-3 TRBV9 few CASSGGGFTDTQYF TGTGCCAGCAGCGGGGGGGGCTTCACAGATACGCAGTATTTT
. TRBJ2-1 TRBV20-1 few CSASGWGNEQFF TGCAGTGCTAGTGGCTGGGGCAATGAGCAGTTCTTC
TRBD1 TRBJ2-7 TRBV14 . CASSQDRGQYYEQYF TGTGCCAGCAGCCAAGATCGGGGACAGTACTACGAGCAGTACTTC
TRBD2 TRBJ2-7 TRBV5-6 few CASSSVVTSDDF TGTGCCAGCAGCTCGGTGGTGACTAGCGATGACTTC
. TRBJ1-1 TRBV5-6 many CASSSTEGMDTEAFF TGTGCCAGCAGCTCGACAGAGGGGATGGACACTGAAGCTTTCTTT
. TRBJ2-7 TRBV7-8 few CASSSFTYEQYF TGTGCCAGCAGCTCCTTTACCTACGAGCAGTACTTC
. TRBJ2-1 TRBV20-1 many CSARDLTFNEQFF TGCAGTGCCCGGGACCTTACTTTCAATGAGCAGTTCTTC
. TRBJ1-1 TRBV6-2/TRBV6-3 . CASSLTRDTEAFF TGTGCCAGCAGCCTTACCCGGGACACTGAAGCTTTCTTT
. TRBJ2-7 TRBV7-9 . CASSTQASYEQYF TGTGCCAGCAGTACACAGGCCTCCTACGAGCAGTACTTC
. TRBJ1-4 TRBV6-5 many CASSYADPNEKLFF TGTGCCAGCAGTTACGCAGACCCTAATGAAAAACTGTTTTTT
. TRBJ2-7 TRBV7-2 . CASSSPQSYEQYF TGTGCCAGCAGCTCCCCCCAAAGCTACGAGCAGTACTTC
TRBD2 TRBJ2-5 TRBV6-1 few CASSRVGGGAETQYF TGTGCCAGCAGTCGGGTCGGCGGGGGGGCGGAGACCCAGTACTTC
. TRBJ2-1 TRBV27 few CASSLPPPFNEQFF TGTGCCAGCAGTTTACCCCCCCCCTTCAATGAGCAGTTCTTC
TRBD2 TRBJ2-1 TRBV25-1 . CASTAGLADSYNEQFF TGTGCCAGCACTGCCGGACTAGCGGACTCCTACAATGAGCAGTTCTTC
TRBD1 TRBJ2-7 TRBV29-1 few CSGRTGGGYEQYF TGCAGCGGAAGAACAGGGGGCGGGTACGAGCAGTACTTC
. TRBJ2-3 TRBV6-5 . CASSYVSISSTDTQYF TGTGCCAGCAGTTACGTTTCGATCTCTAGCACAGATACGCAGTATTTT
. TRBJ1-1 TRBV5-6 . CASNPWQGGTEAFF TGTGCCAGCAACCCCTGGCAGGGAGGTACTGAAGCTTTCTTT
TRBD1 TRBJ2-1 TRBV9 few CASSEGTGVEQFF TGTGCCAGCAGCGAGGGAACAGGGGTTGAGCAGTTCTTC
TRBD1 TRBJ1-2 TRBV29-1 few CSVHETGVYGYTF TGCAGCGTGCATGAGACAGGGGTCTATGGCTACACCTTC